The present T cell receptor (beta chain) was sequenced within a study of CD8+ T cells in alopecia areata. Notes on the study in general: Sequence data from scalp samples additionally include resident alphabeta T cells of normal skin. Normal scalp had lower clonality than lesional scalp, with alopecia totalis/universalis lesions showing this most strongly.

Reverse transcription of extracted RNA yielded cDNA, which provided the sequencing template. Assay: immunoSEQ multiplex PCR; the TCRdb copy retains only in-frame clones and omits some. The profile shows about 110,000 clones, around 55% of them singletons. For this clone: Its target is not known.

The sequenced sample was CD8+ T cells sorted from blood. This sequence originates from a human donor in good health.

The CDR3 spells CASSQESSRASAGNTIYF. The CDR3, as DNA: TGCGCCAGCAGCCAAGAGTCATCCAGGGCGTCGGCTGGAAACACCATATATTTT. This chain uses TRBV4-3 with TRBJ1-3; possible D gene TRBD1, 5 bases. The V gene's germline CDR1 is LGHNA and CDR2 YSLEER. The V and J ends lost 0 bases and 2 bases respectively, with 17 bases between them. The CDR3 length is 18 residues.